The 14 T cell receptor beta chains listed next were all sequenced from one sample in a study of blood T cell repertoires in COVID-19. Using immunoSEQ multiplex PCR, the repertoire was profiled, and TCRdb retains in-frame clones only, with some absent. There are tens of thousands of clones in the sample; roughly three quarters occur only once, and 2% to 2.5% lies in the top ten. What was sequenced was peripheral blood. The receptors were sampled from a man aged 70 or older with COVID-19, enrolled during active disease.

This clone is a singleton in its sample. The V gene is TRBV5-1, the J gene TRBJ2-5; maybe TRBD1 (6 bases). CDR3 length: 16 residues. Germline V gene data show CDR1 as SGHRS and CDR2 as YFSETQ. Between the trimmed V and J ends, which lost 3 bases and 5 bases, there was a span of 20 bases. The CDR3 is CASSSSGTPTRETQYF. CDR3 nucleotide sequence: TGCGCCAGCAGCTCGTCCGGGACACCGACTCGGGAGACCCAGTACTTC.

The chain is built from TRBV2 and TRBJ2-7; no definite D call. CDR1 and CDR2 (germline): SNHLY, FYNNEI. Between the trimmed V and J ends, which lost 5 bases and 5 bases, there was a span of 7 bases. The CDR3 length is 11 residues. The CDR3 loop reads CASSLSDEQYF. CDR3 nucleotides: TGTGCCAGCAGTTTGAGTGACGAGCAGTACTTC.

This rearrangement joins TRBV2 to TRBJ1-6; D uncertain. The CDR3 has 15 residues. The germline V gene has CDR1 SNHLY and CDR2 FYNNEI. V shed 11 bases and J shed 5 bases, with 19 bases lying between them. This chain's CDR3 is CASKEVVSHNSPLHF. DNA of the CDR3: TGTGCCTCAAAGGAGGTAGTATCCCATAATTCACCCCTCCACTTT.

This chain uses TRBV27 with TRBJ1-2; 7 bases align to TRBD1. Trimming at V came to 3 bases and at J to 7 bases, leaving 11 bases not matched to a gene. The length of the CDR3 is 15 residues. Germline V gives CDR1 MNHEY, CDR2 SMNVEV (reference sequence). CDR3 in DNA: TGTGCCAGCAGTTTCCTCGGACAGGCGTCGGGTGGCTACACCTTC. Amino acids: CASSFLGQASGGYTF.

The chain uses TRBV4-2 and TRBJ1-4; 8 nucleotides align to TRBD1. The CDR3 sequence is 16 residues long. Trimming cost V 1 base and J 7 bases; bases outside gene matches: 8. Germline CDR1 reads LGHNA; CDR2 reads YNFKEQ. Here the CDR3 reads CASSQARDRTLEKLFF. The CDR3 bases are TGTGCCAGCAGCCAAGCCCGGGACAGGACTCTTGAAAAACTGTTTTTT.

The CDR3 DNA sequence: TGTGCCTGGAGTAGTAGGACGGGGCCCCTCCACTTT. Protein sequence: CAWSSRTGPLHF. This rearrangement joins TRBV30 to TRBJ1-6; D remains unclear. Germline CDR1 GTSNPN, CDR2 SVGIG (reference sequence). Trimming removed 2 bases from V and 13 bases from J, with 12 bases in between. The CDR3 length is 12 residues.

This rearrangement joins TRBV4-1 to TRBJ2-7; tentatively, D is TRBD1 (5 bases). CDR1 MGHRA and CDR2 YSYEKL come from the germline V gene. The CDR3 has 12 residues. Trimming stripped 5 bases from V and 2 bases from J, with 7 bases between. CDR3 in amino acids: CASSDSTYEQYF. The CDR3 DNA sequence: TGCGCCAGCAGCGACAGTACCTACGAGCAGTACTTC.

This rearrangement joins TRBV2 to TRBJ1-5; 10 bases align to TRBD1. V gave up 8 bases and J gave up 7 bases; unmatched junction bases: 2. Germline loops: CDR1 SNHLY, CDR2 FYNNEI. This CDR3 is 12 amino acids long. This CDR3 reads CASGDRGQPQHF. The CDR3 DNA sequence: TGTGCCAGCGGGGACAGGGGCCAGCCCCAGCATTTT.

V is TRBV7-3 and J is TRBJ2-3; unclear D gene. In germline, CDR1 is SGHTA, CDR2 FQGTGA. Deletions cut 2 bases from V and 6 bases from J, with 12 bases between. This CDR3 region has 14 residues. The CDR3, as DNA: TGTGCCAGCAGCTTATCCCCCCTTGAGGATACGCAGTATTTT. This encodes CASSLSPLEDTQYF.

The chain recombines TRBV6-2 or TRBV6-3 with TRBJ2-7; 7 bases agree with TRBD2. The CDR3 totals 13 residues. With V trimmed by 6 bases and J by 2 bases, 4 bases remained unmatched. The germline V gene has CDR1 MNHEY and CDR2 SVGEGT. CDR3 sequence: CASSGRITYEQYF. The CDR3 region has the DNA TGTGCCAGCAGCGGGAGGATTACCTACGAGCAGTACTTC.

The CDR3 DNA sequence: TGTGCCAGCAGCTTAGGACCCCCGGGACAGGGCGTAGGAAACACCATATATTTT. Translated: CASSLGPPGQGVGNTIYF. The chain carries TRBV7-6 and TRBJ1-3; 9 bases map to TRBD1. The trim removed 1 base at V and 4 bases at J, leaving 11 bases unmatched. Germline CDR1 reads SGHVS; CDR2 reads FNYEAQ. This CDR3 is built from 18 residues.

This clone was recorded once. The chain is built from TRBV4-1 and TRBJ2-2, with 9 bases that match TRBD2. This CDR3 is built from 20 residues. Per germline, CDR1 MGHRA and CDR2 YSYEKL. V lost 4 bases to trimming and J lost 0 bases; unmatched junction nucleotides: 15. The CDR3 protein is CASSLYGGGGRAPNTGELFF. The CDR3 DNA is TGCGCCAGCAGCCTCTACGGCGGGGGGGGGAGGGCCCCGAACACCGGGGAGCTGTTTTTT.

The gene calls are TRBV28 and TRBJ1-6; TRBD1 is a possible D gene (5 bases). V lost 2 bases and J 7 bases, leaving 12 bases between the germline ends. The CDR3 consists of 15 residues. Germline V gene sequence: CDR1 MDHEN, CDR2 SYDVKM. CDR3 DNA sequence: TGTGCCAGCAGTTTAGATAGGCCAGGGAATTCACCCCTCCACTTT. Residues: CASSLDRPGNSPLHF.

The genes are TRBV28 and TRBJ1-1, with TRBD1 identical over 8 bases. V lost 4 bases, J lost 11 bases, and 6 bases stayed unmatched. The germline CDR1 and CDR2 sequences are MDHEN and SYDVKM. This CDR3 spans 12 amino acids. The CDR3 sequence is CASSSAGGIAFF. The CDR3 nucleotides are TGTGCCAGCAGTTCAGCAGGGGGCATTGCTTTCTTT.